This T cell receptor (beta chain) was identified in a study of beta chain features in type 1 diabetes. Study-level findings and limits: Among all four CD4+ subsets, Type 1 diabetes patients had TCRB CDR3s that were moderately but significantly shorter.

Note on this clone: Its matching antigen is unknown.

Reverse transcribing all isolated RNA meant expressed TCRB transcripts were sequenced. Sequencing was performed with immunoSEQ multiplex PCR; in TCRdb, only in-frame clones are kept and a portion is missing. The data show 50,000 or so clones, roughly 39% seen once. The CDR3 is 14 amino acids. Trimming removed 4 bases from V and 6 bases from J, with 10 bases in between. Looked up from germline, CDR1 is LNHDA and CDR2 is SQIVND (reference sequence). The sample comprised Tregs from blood. The rearrangement uses TRBV19 and TRBJ1-6, with D hard to call. The receptor was derived from a man between 25 and 39 years old with type 1 diabetes. The CDR3 bases are TGTGCCAGTAGTACACCGTACATTAATTCACCCCTCCACTTT. Its translation is CASSTPYINSPLHF.